A single sample is the source of the 19 T cell receptor beta chains below, sequenced in a study of blood T cell repertoires in COVID-19. Sequenced by immunoSEQ multiplex PCR; TCRdb stores in-frame clones only, minus some. The repertoire holds about 380,000 clones, roughly 87% seen once, with 3% in the top ten. Sequenced: PBMCs or T cells enriched from blood (not recorded which). These receptors were obtained from a young woman who had recovered from COVID-19.

The chain uses TRBV28 and TRBJ2-7; TRBD1 aligns across 9 bases. Germline CDR1 reads MDHEN; CDR2 reads SYDVKM. The CDR3 consists of 16 residues. V lost 7 bases to trimming and J lost 3 bases; unmatched junction nucleotides: 13. The CDR3 DNA is TGTGCCAGCACCCGTATTGGTGGGACAGGGTACTACGAGCAGTACTTC. Amino acids: CASTRIGGTGYYEQYF.

The chain carries TRBV13 and TRBJ2-3; TRBD2 matches at 9 bases. Trimming removed 3 bases from V and 4 bases from J; junction bases left unmatched: 8. The length of the CDR3 is 16 residues. Germline CDR1 and CDR2: PRHDT and FYEKMQ (reference sequence). The CDR3 DNA is TGTGCCAGCAGCTTCCGGCGGGGGGGCCTTGCAGATACGCAGTATTTT. As protein: CASSFRRGGLADTQYF. Complete variable domain (other parts from reference TRBV13 and TRBJ2-3): AAGVIQSPRHLIKEKRETATLKCYPIPRHDTVYWYQQGPGQDPQFLISFYEKMQSDKGSIPDRFSAQQFSDYHSELNMSSLELGDSALYFCASSFRRGGLADTQYFGPGTRLTVL.

This rearrangement joins TRBV30 to TRBJ1-6, with D hard to call. CDR1 and CDR2 (germline): GTSNPN, SVGIG (reference sequence). The CDR3 covers 15 residues. With 7 bases removed from V and 0 bases from J, the gap between germline ends came to 13 bases. CDR3 residues: CASSTESSYNSPLHF. CDR3 nucleotide sequence: TGTGCCTCTTCAACAGAAAGCTCCTATAATTCACCCCTCCACTTT.

This clone showed up just once. The rearrangement uses TRBV11-2 and TRBJ1-2; TRBD1 might be the D (5 bases). V dropped 4 bases and J dropped 0 bases, with 18 bases sitting between them. Germline assignment: CDR1 SGHAT and CDR2 FQNNGV. The length of the CDR3 is 17 residues. CDR3 in amino acids: CASSSTTLGDPNYGYTF. CDR3 in DNA: TGTGCCAGCAGCTCGACGACTCTAGGGGATCCTAACTATGGCTACACCTTC. Based on the CDR3 plus reference TRBV11-2 and TRBJ1-2, the full variable domain is EAGVAQSPRYKIIEKRQSVAFWCNPISGHATLYWYQQILGQGPKLLIQFQNNGVVDDSQLPKDRFSAERLKGVDSTLKIQPAKLEDSAVYLCASSSTTLGDPNYGYTFGSGTRLTVV.

The V gene is TRBV19, the J gene TRBJ2-7; 10 bases agree with TRBD1. The CDR3 extends over 15 amino acids. Germline-derived CDR1 and CDR2 are LNHDA and SQIVND (reference sequence). V lost 3 bases to trimming and J lost 4 bases; unmatched junction nucleotides: 6. The DNA for the CDR3 is TGTGCCAGTAGTATCGCCGGGACAGGGGTGTACGAGCAGTACTTC. The encoded protein is CASSIAGTGVYEQYF.

V and J are TRBV5-6 and TRBJ2-5; D uncertain. V was clipped by 2 bases and J by 3 bases, with 8 bases between them. This CDR3 is 13 amino acids long. Germline values: CDR1 SGHDT, CDR2 YYEEEE. The CDR3 loop reads CASSFVLEETQYF. The CDR3 bases are TGTGCCAGCAGCTTCGTTTTAGAAGAGACCCAGTACTTC. Filled out from reference TRBV5-6 and TRBJ2-5, the complete variable domain reads DAGVTQSPTHLIKTRGQQVTLRCSPKSGHDTVSWYQQALGQGPQFIFQYYEEEERQRGNFPDRFSGHQFPNYSSELNVNALLLGDSALYLCASSFVLEETQYFGPGTRLLVL.

V is TRBV29-1 and J is TRBJ2-7; 7 nucleotides line up with TRBD2. This CDR3 is 16 amino acids long. Germline V CDR1 and CDR2: SQVTM, ANQGSEA. The V segment lost 2 bases and the J segment 3 bases; nucleotides outside the gene matches: 13. CDR3 DNA: TGCAGCGTTGAAACGGGCGGGGAGCGGGGCCTCTACGAGCAGTACTTC. Amino acids: CSVETGGERGLYEQYF.

The sample holds one count of this clone. The J gene is TRBJ1-1, the V gene TRBV19, with 9 positions matching TRBD1. The CDR3 sequence is 13 residues long. CDR1 and CDR2 (germline): LNHDA, SQIVND (reference sequence). Unmatched junction bases numbered 8, after V lost 8 bases and J lost 7 bases. DNA of the CDR3: TGTGCCAGTCTCATGGACAGGGGAGATGAAGCTTTCTTT. It codes for CASLMDRGDEAFF.

The CDR3 DNA sequence: TGTGCCAGCAGCGTACAGGGGACACGGGAGCAGTACTTC. Translated: CASSVQGTREQYF. The gene calls are TRBV25-1 and TRBJ2-7; 7 bases are a match to TRBD1. The germline V gene encodes CDR1 MGHDK and CDR2 SYGVNS. The CDR3 runs 13 residues. V lost 6 bases, J lost 7 bases, and 9 bases stayed unmatched.

This clone occurred once. CDR3 in amino acids: CASSELAEGLTEQYF. The CDR3 bases are TGTGCCAGCAGTGAACTAGCGGAGGGCTTAACCGAGCAGTACTTC. The chain links TRBV2 to TRBJ2-7; 7 positions agree with TRBD2. Trimming at V came to 2 bases and at J to 6 bases, leaving 10 bases not matched to a gene. Germline loops: CDR1 SNHLY, CDR2 FYNNEI. This CDR3 is 15 amino acids long. Drawing the rest from reference TRBV2 and TRBJ2-7, the complete variable domain is EPEVTQTPSHQVTQMGQEVILRCVPISNHLYFYWYRQILGQKVEFLVSFYNNEISEKSEIFDDQFSVERPDGSNFTLKIRSTKLEDSAMYFCASSELAEGLTEQYFGPGTRLTVT.

This clone appeared a few times. The chain combines TRBV6-5 with TRBJ1-2, with a tentative D call TRBD1 (6 bases). The V gene lost 2 bases and the J gene lost 6 bases, with 10 bases spanning the gap. Per germline, CDR1 MNHEY and CDR2 SVGAGI. The CDR3 covers 13 residues. The CDR3 loop is CASSYRNRDGYTF. As DNA, the CDR3 is TGTGCCAGCAGTTACCGCAACAGGGATGGCTACACCTTC.

The rearrangement uses TRBV3-1 (or the pseudogene TRBV3-2) and TRBJ1-1; D perhaps matches TRBD1 (5 bases). Germline V gene data show CDR1 as LGHDT and CDR2 as YNNKEL (reference sequence). The length of the CDR3 is 14 residues. V was pared by 5 bases and J by 5 bases, with 15 bases between. The chain's CDR3 is CASSKPGGTTEAFF. In nucleotides, the CDR3 is TGTGCCAGCAGCAAGCCAGGAGGGACGACTGAAGCTTTCTTT.

The chain has TRBV3-1 (or the pseudogene TRBV3-2) and TRBJ2-7; D unclear. Germline loops: CDR1 LGHDT, CDR2 YNNKEL (reference sequence). V was shortened by 3 bases and J by 5 bases, with 5 bases between the two germline ends. The CDR3 is 11 amino acids. CDR3 loop: CASSQTDEQYF. CDR3 nucleotides: TGTGCCAGCAGCCAGACTGACGAGCAGTACTTC.

This rearrangement joins TRBV11-2 to TRBJ1-3; TRBD1 might be the D (6 bases). This CDR3 has 15 amino acids. Trimming took off 0 bases at V and 2 bases at J, with 8 bases between the two ends. From germline, CDR1 is SGHAT and CDR2 FQNNGV. CDR3 protein: CASSLETGPGNTIYF. CDR3 nucleotide sequence: TGTGCCAGCAGCTTAGAGACAGGACCTGGAAACACCATATATTTT.

V and J are TRBV6-5 and TRBJ1-1; D may be TRBD1 (6 bases). Between the trimmed V and J ends, which lost 0 bases and 8 bases, there was a span of 10 bases. This CDR3 is built from 13 residues. The germline V gene encodes CDR1 MNHEY and CDR2 SVGAGI. In nucleotides, the CDR3 is TGTGCCAGCAGTTACTCGACAGGCGGGGAAGCTTTCTTT. Amino acids: CASSYSTGGEAFF.

This clone was picked up one time. The chain employs TRBV4-1 and TRBJ2-3; D not certain. CDR3 length: 14 residues. The germline V and J ends were trimmed by 2 bases and 3 bases, with 9 bases remaining between them. The germline CDR1 and CDR2 sequences are MGHRA and YSYEKL. For the CDR3, the DNA is TGCGCCAGCAGCCAACTAATGACAACAGATACGCAGTATTTT. Translated: CASSQLMTTDTQYF.

V and J are TRBV19 and TRBJ1-2, with D possibly being TRBD1 (5 bases). The ends were cut back, 3 bases at V and 7 bases at J, with 18 bases in the middle. Germline values: CDR1 LNHDA, CDR2 SQIVND (reference sequence). This CDR3 comprises 15 residues. The DNA for the CDR3 is TGTGCCAGTAGTATCCGGCGGGACCGGGGTCCTGGCTACACCTTC. Translation gives CASSIRRDRGPGYTF.

V usage is TRBV6-5 and J usage is TRBJ1-3; 8 nucleotides line up with TRBD1. CDR3 size: 15 residues. CDR1 and CDR2 from the germline V gene are MNHEY and SVGAGI. V trimming: 6 bases; J trimming: 7 bases; junction bases outside the gene matches: 11. The CDR3 is CASSQPGQGANTIYF. In DNA, the CDR3 is TGTGCCAGCAGCCAACCGGGGCAGGGGGCGAACACCATATATTTT.

V and J are TRBV24-1 and TRBJ2-1, with 11 positions matching TRBD2. The germline gives CDR1 KGHDR, CDR2 SFDVKD. This CDR3 is built from 19 residues. The V gene end was trimmed by 5 bases and the J gene end by 3 bases; junction bases not matched to a gene: 14. The CDR3 loop reads CATSGASGGIEGLYNEQFF. The CDR3 nucleotides are TGTGCCACCAGTGGCGCTAGCGGGGGGATAGAGGGCCTCTACAATGAGCAGTTCTTC.